This T cell receptor (beta chain) was identified in a study of shared clonotypes between healthy human individuals. About this clone itself: Its antigen is not known.

Per the authors' pipeline: ImmunoSEQ supplied junction-only sequences lacking quality scores, so filtering was different. The data were produced by immunoSEQ multiplex PCR, yet TCRdb's version contains in-frame clones alone and is incomplete. D and trimming were read from the DNA, whereas the V and J calls and clone size are those reported in that table. This sample carries around 1 million clones, over 60% of them seen once, and the ten largest clones take nearly 1.5%. There are 14 residues in the CDR3. Trimming took 3 bases from V and 3 from J, leaving 11 bases between them. Looked up from germline, CDR1 is LNHDA and CDR2 is SQIVND (reference sequence). Notes on the study in general: Relative to clonotypes present in all four donors, those not shared had lower generation probabilities. A handful of donors held approximately 4.5% of naive CD4 clonotypes in common. It was only blood that was sampled, and tissue repertoires likely differ.

The rearrangement joins TRBV19 to TRBJ1-1, with D possibly matching TRBD1 (6 bases). Sequencing was performed on memory CD4+ T cells sorted from blood. The subset was: CD45RA-negative fraction. The sequence derives from a man aged 18 to 30 in good health. The CDR3 region is CASSIDQGHTEAFF. In nucleotides, the CDR3 is TGTGCCAGTAGTATCGATCAGGGGCACACTGAAGCTTTCTTT.